The present entry profiles one T cell receptor (beta chain) with its context. These data are taken from a study of blood T cell repertoires in COVID-19. Across the study: The samples span acute and convalescent COVID-19 from the United States, Italy and Spain. Sources were T cells, B-cell-depleted T cells, or PBMCs; the material itself was cDNA or gDNA.

The V and J ends lost 4 bases and 4 bases, in that order; junction bases with no gene match: 6. CDR3 size: 14 residues. The germline V gene has CDR1 LGHDT and CDR2 YNNKEL (reference sequence). The authors' processing: Amplification of reference gene primers provided the estimated nucleated cell counts. Sequenced by immunoSEQ multiplex PCR; TCRdb stores in-frame clones only, minus some. That table gives V, J and clone size, and the DNA gave D and trimming. This table has roughly 140,000 clones, approximately 86% appearing once. The receptor's source is a woman in her 70s with acute or convalescent COVID-19. Sequencing used peripheral blood. This rearrangement joins TRBV3-1 (or the pseudogene TRBV3-2) to TRBJ1-2; 7 nucleotides line up with TRBD1. The CDR3 DNA sequence: TGTGCCAGCAGCCGGAACACAGGGGTCTATGGCTACACCTTC. Its protein is CASSRNTGVYGYTF.